This TCR beta chain was retrieved from a study of T cells in narcolepsy. On this clone: Its antigen is not identified.

Produced via immunoSEQ multiplex PCR; TCRdb's table is partial and in-frame only. Here the sample spans more than 30,000 clones, around 83% being singletons. This CDR3 has 15 amino acids. Trimming took 6 bases from V and 5 from J, leaving 19 bases between them. The germline V gene has CDR1 KGHSH and CDR2 LQKENI. Regarding the study as a whole: No autoreactive T cell clone sequences appeared in some memory CD4+ repertoires.

V is TRBV18 and J is TRBJ2-5, with D tentatively TRBD1 or TRBD2 (5 bases each). The TCR was taken from a human donor with narcolepsy. Sequenced material: CD45RA- memory CD4+ T cells from PBMCs. The CDR3 nucleotides read TGTGCCAGCTCGCCGCCCCTTGGGACGGTGGAGACCCAGTACTTC. Its protein is CASSPPLGTVETQYF.